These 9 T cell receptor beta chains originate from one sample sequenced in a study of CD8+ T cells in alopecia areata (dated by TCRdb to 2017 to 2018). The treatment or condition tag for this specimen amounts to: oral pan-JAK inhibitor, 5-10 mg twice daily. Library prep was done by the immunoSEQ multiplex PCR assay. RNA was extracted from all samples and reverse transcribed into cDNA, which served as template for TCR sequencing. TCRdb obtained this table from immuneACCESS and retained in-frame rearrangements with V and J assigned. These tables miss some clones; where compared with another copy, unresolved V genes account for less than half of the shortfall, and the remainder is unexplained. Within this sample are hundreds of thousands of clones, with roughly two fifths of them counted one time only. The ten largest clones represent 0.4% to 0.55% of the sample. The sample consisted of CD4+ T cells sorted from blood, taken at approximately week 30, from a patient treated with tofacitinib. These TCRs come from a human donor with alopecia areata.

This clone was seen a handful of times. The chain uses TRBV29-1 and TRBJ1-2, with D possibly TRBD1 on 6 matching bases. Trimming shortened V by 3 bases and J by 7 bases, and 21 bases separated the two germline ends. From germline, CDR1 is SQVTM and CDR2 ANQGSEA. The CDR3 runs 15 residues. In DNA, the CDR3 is TGCAGCGTTGATTCGGGGGGCGAATCCGGCGGTGGCTACACCTTC. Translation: CSVDSGGESGGGYTF.

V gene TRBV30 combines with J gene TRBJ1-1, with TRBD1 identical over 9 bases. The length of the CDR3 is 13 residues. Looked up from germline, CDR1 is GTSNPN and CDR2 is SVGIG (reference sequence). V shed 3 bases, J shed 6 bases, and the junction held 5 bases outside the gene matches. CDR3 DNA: TGTGCCTGGAGGAGACAGGGGGTGGCTGAAGCTTTCTTT. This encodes CAWRRQGVAEAFF.

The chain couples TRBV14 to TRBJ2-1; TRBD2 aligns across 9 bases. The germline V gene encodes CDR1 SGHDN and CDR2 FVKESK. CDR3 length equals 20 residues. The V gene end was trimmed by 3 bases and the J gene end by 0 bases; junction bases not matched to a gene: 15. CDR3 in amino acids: CASSHTETGLAYSSYNEQFF. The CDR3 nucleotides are TGTGCCAGCAGCCATACGGAGACGGGACTAGCTTATAGCTCCTACAATGAGCAGTTCTTC.

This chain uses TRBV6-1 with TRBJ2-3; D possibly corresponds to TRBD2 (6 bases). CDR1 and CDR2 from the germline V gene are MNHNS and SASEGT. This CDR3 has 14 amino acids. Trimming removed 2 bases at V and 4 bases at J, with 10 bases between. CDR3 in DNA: TGTGCCAGCAGTGAACGGGGGTCGGCAGATACGCAGTATTTT. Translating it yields CASSERGSADTQYF.

CDR3 DNA: TGCGCCAGCAGCCAAGTCCCTCAAGGGTTCGGCACTGAAGCTTTCTTT. Its translation is CASSQVPQGFGTEAFF. V and J are TRBV4-1 and TRBJ1-1, with D hard to call. Germline-derived CDR1 and CDR2 are MGHRA and YSYEKL. The V gene lost 1 base and the J gene lost 4 bases, with 16 bases spanning the gap. CDR3 length equals 16 residues.

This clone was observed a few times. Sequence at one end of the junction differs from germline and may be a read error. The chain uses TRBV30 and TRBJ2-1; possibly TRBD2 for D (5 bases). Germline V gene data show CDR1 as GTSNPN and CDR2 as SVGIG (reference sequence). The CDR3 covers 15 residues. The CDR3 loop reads CAGRFGQSSYNEQFF. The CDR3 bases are TGTGCCGGGAGATTCGGGCAATCCTCCTACAATGAGCAGTTCTTC.

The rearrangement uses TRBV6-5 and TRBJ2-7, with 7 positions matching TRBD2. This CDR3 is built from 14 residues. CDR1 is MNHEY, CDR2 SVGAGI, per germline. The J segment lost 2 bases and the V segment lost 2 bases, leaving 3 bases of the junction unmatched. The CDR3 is CASSYGGGTYEQYF. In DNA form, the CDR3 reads TGTGCCAGCAGTTACGGGGGGGGAACCTACGAGCAGTACTTC.

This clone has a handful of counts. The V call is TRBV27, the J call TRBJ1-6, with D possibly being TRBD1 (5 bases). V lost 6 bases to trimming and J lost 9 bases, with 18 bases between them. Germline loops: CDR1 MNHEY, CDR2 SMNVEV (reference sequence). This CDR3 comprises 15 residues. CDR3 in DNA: TGTGCCAGCAGCCGCAAGACAGCAGACCTTTCACCCCTCCACTTT. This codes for CASSRKTADLSPLHF.

Written as DNA, the CDR3 is TGTGCCAGCTCACCACGGATCACAGATACGCAGTATTTT. It is translated as CASSPRITDTQYF. The rearrangement joins TRBV18 to TRBJ2-3; no clear D. V lost 1 base and J 2 bases, leaving 4 bases between the germline ends. The V gene's germline CDR1 is KGHSH and CDR2 LQKENI. The CDR3 is 13 residues long.